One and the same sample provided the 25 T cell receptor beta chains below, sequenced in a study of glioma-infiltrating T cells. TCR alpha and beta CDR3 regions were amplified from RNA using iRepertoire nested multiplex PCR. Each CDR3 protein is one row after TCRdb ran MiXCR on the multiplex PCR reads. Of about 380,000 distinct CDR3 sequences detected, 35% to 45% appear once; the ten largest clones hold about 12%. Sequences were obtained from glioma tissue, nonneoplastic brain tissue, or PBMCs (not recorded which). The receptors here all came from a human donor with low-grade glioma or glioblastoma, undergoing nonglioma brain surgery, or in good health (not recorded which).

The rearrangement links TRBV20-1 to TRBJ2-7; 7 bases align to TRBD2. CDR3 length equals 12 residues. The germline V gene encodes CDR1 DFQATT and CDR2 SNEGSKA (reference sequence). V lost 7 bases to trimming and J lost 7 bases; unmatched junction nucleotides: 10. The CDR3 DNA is TGCAGTGGCAGCCCCCCAGCGGGGGAGCAGTACTTC. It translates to CSGSPPAGEQYF.

The CDR3 DNA sequence: TGTGCCAGCAGTCATCTCGCGGGCCTCTGGGGGGCCAATTCACCCCTCCACTTT. Its protein product is CASSHLAGLWGANSPLHF. V gene TRBV6-2 or TRBV6-3 combines with J gene TRBJ1-6, with D tentatively TRBD1 (6 bases). Trimming stripped 5 bases from V and 7 bases from J, with 24 bases between. The CDR3 is 18 residues long. Germline CDR1 and CDR2: MNHEY and SVGEGT.

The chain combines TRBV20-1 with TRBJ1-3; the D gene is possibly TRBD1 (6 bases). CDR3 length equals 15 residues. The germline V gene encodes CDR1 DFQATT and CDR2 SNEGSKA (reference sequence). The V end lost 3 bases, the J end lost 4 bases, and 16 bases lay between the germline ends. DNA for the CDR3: TGCAGTGCTAGTGATTCACAGGGCGACGGAAACACCATATATTTT. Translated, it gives CSASDSQGDGNTIYF.

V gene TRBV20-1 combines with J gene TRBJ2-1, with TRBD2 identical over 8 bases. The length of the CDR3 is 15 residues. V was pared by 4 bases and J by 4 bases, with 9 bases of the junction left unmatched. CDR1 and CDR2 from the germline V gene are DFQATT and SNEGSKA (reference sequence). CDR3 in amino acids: CSAKRGSGMYNEQFF. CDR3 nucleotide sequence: TGCAGTGCTAAAAGGGGTAGCGGGATGTACAATGAGCAGTTCTTC.

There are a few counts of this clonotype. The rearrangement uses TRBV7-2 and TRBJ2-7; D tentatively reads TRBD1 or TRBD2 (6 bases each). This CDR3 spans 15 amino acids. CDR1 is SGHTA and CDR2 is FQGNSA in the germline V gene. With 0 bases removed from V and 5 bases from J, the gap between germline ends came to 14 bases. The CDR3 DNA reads TGTGCCAGCAGCTTAGCGCCCGGGGGCGGGGACGAGCAGTACTTC. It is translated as CASSLAPGGGDEQYF.

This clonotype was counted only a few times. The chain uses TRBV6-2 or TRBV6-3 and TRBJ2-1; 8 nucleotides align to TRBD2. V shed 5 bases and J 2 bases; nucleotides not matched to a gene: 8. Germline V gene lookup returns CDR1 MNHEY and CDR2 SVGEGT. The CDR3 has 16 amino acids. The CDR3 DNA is TGTGCCAGCAGTCCAGCGGGAGTTGGGACCTACAATGAGCAGTTCTTC. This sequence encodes CASSPAGVGTYNEQFF.

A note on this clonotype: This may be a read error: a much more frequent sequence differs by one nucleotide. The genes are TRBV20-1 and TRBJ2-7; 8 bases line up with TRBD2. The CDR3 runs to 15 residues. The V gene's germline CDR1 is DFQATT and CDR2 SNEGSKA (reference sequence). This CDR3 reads CGAEDPGGPRNEQYF. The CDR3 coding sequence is TGCGGTGCTGAGGACCCGGGAGGGCCTAGAAACGAGCAGTACTTC.

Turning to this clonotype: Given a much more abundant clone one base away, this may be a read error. The CDR3 loop reads CSAGEGAVYGYTF. Written as DNA, the CDR3 is TGCAGTGCTGGGGAGGGGGCGGTCTATGGCTACACCTTC. The chain has TRBV20-1 and TRBJ1-2; TRBD1 aligns across 7 bases. V lost 5 bases, J lost 4 bases, and 7 bases stayed unmatched. The CDR3 runs 13 residues. CDR1 is DFQATT, CDR2 SNEGSKA, per germline (reference sequence).

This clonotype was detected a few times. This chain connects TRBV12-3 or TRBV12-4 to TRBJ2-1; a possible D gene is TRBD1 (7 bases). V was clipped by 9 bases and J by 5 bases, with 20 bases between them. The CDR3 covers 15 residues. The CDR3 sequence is CASIHRQGGHNEQFF. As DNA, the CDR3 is TGTGCCAGTATCCATCGGCAGGGGGGCCACAATGAGCAGTTCTTC.

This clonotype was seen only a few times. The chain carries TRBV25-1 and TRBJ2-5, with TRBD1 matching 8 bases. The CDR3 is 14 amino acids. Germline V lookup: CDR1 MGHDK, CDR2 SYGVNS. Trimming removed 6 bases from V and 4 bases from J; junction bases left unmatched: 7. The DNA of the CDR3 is TGTGCCAGCAGGGACAGGGATAGCGGAGAGACCCAGTACTTC. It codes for CASRDRDSGETQYF.

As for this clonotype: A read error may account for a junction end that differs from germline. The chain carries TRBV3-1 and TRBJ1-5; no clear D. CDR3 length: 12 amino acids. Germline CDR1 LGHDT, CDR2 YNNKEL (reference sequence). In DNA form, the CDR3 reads TGTGCCAGCTTAGGGTCCAATCAGCCCCAGAATTTT. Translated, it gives CASLGSNQPQNF.

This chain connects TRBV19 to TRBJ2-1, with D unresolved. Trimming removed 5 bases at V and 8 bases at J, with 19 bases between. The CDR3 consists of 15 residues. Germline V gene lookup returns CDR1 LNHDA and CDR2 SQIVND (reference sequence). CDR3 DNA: TGTGCCAGTAGTCGGATACACGGGCTACATGATGAGCAGTTCTTC. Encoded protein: CASSRIHGLHDEQFF. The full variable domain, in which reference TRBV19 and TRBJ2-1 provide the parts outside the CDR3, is DGGITQSPKYLFRKEGQNVTLSCEQNLNHDAMYWYRQDPGQGLRLIYYSQIVNDFQKGDIAEGYSVSREKKESFPLTVTSAQKNPTAFYLCASSRIHGLHDEQFFGPGTRLTVL.

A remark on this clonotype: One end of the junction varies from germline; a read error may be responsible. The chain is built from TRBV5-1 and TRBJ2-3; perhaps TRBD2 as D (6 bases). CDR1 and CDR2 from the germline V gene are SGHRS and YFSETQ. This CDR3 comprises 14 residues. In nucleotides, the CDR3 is TGTGCCAGCAGTCCCAGGGACTCTCTAGATACGCAGTATTTT. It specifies CASSPRDSLDTQYF.

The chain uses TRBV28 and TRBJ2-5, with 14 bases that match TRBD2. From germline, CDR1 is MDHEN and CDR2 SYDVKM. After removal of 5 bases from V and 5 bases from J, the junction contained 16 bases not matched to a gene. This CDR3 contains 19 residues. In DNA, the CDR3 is TGTGCCAGCAGTGATCAAGTCCCGGGACTAGCGGGAGAGACGGAGACCCAGTACTTC. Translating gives CASSDQVPGLAGETETQYF.

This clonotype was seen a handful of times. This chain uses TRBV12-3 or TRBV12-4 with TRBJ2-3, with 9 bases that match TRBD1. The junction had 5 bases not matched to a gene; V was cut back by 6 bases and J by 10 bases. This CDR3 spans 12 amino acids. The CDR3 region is CASRFTGGSQYF. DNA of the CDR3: TGTGCCAGCAGATTCACAGGGGGCTCGCAGTATTTT.

The CDR3 sequence: CASGTPTGVGHEQYF. CDR3 coding DNA: TGTGCCAGCGGTACGCCGACAGGGGTCGGCCACGAGCAGTACTTC. The chain uses TRBV28 and TRBJ2-7; the match to TRBD1 covers 8 bases. The trim removed 8 bases at V and 5 bases at J, leaving 14 bases unmatched. Germline loops: CDR1 MDHEN, CDR2 SYDVKM. CDR3 length equals 15 residues. Together with reference TRBV28 and TRBJ2-7, the CDR3 gives the full variable domain: DVKVTQSSRYLVKRTGEKVFLECVQDMDHENMFWYRQDPGLGLRLIYFSYDVKMKEKGDIPEGYSVSREKKERFSLILESASTNQTSMYLCASGTPTGVGHEQYFGPGTRLTVT.

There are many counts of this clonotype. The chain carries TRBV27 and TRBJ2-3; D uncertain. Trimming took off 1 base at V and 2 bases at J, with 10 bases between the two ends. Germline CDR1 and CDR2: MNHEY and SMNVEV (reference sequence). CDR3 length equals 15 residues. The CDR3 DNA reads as TGTGCCAGCAGTTTATTGACCCCCCACACAGATACGCAGTATTTT. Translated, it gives CASSLLTPHTDTQYF.

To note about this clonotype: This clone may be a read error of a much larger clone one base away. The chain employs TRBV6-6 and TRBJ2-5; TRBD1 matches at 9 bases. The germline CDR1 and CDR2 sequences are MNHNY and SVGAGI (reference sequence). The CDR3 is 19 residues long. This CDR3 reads CASSYSNRPGQGLQETKYF. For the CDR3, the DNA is TGTGCCAGCAGTTACTCGAATCGTCCGGGACAGGGTCTCCAAGAGACCAAGTACTTC.

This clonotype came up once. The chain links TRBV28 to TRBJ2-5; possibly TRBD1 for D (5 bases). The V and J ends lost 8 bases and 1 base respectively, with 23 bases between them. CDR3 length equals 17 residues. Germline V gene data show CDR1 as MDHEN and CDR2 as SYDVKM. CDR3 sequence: CASRPNHADTPQETQYF. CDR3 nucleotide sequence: TGTGCCAGCCGCCCGAATCATGCGGACACCCCCCAAGAGACCCAGTACTTC. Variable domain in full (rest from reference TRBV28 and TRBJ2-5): DVKVTQSSRYLVKRTGEKVFLECVQDMDHENMFWYRQDPGLGLRLIYFSYDVKMKEKGDIPEGYSVSREKKERFSLILESASTNQTSMYLCASRPNHADTPQETQYFGPGTRLLVL.

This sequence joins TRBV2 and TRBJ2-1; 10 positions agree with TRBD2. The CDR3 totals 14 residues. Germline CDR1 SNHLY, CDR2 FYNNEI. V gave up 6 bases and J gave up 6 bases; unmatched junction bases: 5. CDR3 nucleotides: TGTGCCAGCAGAACCCTAGCGGGAGTCAATGAGCAGTTCTTC. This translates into CASRTLAGVNEQFF.

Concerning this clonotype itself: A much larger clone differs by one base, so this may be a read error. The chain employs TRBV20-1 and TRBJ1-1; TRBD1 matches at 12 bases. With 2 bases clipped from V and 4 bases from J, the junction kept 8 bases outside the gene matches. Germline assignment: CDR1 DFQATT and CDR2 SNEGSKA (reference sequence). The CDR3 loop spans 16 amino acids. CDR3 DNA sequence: TGCAGTGCTAGAAGCGGGACAGGGGGCGAGGGCACTGAAGCTTTCTTT. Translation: CSARSGTGGEGTEAFF.

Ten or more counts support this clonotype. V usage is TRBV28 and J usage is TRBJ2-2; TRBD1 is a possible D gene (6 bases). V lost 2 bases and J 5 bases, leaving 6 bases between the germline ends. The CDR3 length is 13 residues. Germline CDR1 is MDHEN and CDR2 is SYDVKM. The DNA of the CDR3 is TGTGCCAGCAGTTTACAGGGGACCGGGGAGCTGTTTTTT. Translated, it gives CASSLQGTGELFF.

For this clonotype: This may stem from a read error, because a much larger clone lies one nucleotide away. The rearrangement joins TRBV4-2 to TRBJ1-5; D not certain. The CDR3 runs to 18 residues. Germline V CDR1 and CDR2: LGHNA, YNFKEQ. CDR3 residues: CASSQVGSGRVGNQHQHF. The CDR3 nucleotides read TGTGCCAGCAGCCAAGTCGGGTCGGGGAGGGTAGGCAATCAGCACCAGCATTTT.

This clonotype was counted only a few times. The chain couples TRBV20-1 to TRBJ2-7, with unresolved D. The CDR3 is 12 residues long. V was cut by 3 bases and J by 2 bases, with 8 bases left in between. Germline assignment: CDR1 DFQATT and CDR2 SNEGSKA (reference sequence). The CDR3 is CSASLGPYEQYF. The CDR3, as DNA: TGCAGTGCTAGCCTGGGTCCCTACGAGCAGTACTTC.

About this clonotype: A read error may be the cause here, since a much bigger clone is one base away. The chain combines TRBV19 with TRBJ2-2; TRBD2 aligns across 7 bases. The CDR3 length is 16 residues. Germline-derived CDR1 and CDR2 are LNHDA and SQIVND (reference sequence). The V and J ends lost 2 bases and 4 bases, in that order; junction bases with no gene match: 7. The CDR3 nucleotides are TGTGCCAGTAGTATATTTCGGACTAGAGCCACCGGGGAGCTGTTTTTT. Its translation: CASSIFRTRATGELFF.